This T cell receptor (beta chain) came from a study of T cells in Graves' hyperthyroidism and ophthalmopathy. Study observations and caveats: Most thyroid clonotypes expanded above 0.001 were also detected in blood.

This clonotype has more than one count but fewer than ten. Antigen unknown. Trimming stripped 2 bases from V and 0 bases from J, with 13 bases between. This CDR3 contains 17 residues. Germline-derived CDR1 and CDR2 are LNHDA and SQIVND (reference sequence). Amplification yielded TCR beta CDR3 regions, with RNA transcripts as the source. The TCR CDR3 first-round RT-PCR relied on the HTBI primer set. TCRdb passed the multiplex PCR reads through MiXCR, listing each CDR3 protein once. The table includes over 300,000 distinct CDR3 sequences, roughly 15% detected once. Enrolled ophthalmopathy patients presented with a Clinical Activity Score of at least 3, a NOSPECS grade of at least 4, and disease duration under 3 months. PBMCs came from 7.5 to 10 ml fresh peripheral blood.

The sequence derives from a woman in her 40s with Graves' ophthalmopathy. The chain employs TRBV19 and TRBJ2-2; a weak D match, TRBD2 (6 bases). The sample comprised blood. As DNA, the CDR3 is TGTGCCAGTAGTATAAATTCCGGGACTGCGAACACCGGGGAGCTGTTTTTT. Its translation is CASSINSGTANTGELFF.